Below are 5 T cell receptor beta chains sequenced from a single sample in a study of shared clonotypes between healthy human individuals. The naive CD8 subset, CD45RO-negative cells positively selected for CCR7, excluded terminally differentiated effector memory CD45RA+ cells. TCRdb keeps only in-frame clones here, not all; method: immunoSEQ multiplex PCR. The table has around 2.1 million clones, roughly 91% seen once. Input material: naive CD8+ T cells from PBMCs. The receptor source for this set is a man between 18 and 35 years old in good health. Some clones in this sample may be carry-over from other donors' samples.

CDR3 region: CASSLEVVGSSYEQYF. CDR3 nucleotide sequence: TGCGCCAGCAGCTTGGAGGTTGTAGGGAGCTCCTACGAGCAGTACTTC. The chain uses TRBV5-1 and TRBJ2-7; tentative D call: TRBD2 (5 bases). Germline loops: CDR1 SGHRS, CDR2 YFSETQ. The CDR3 is made up of 16 amino acids. V gave up 0 bases and J gave up 0 bases, with 13 bases separating them. The full variable domain, rest sourced from reference TRBV5-1 and TRBJ2-7, is KAGVTQTPRYLIKTRGQQVTLSCSPISGHRSVSWYQQTPGQGLQFLFEYFSETQRNKGNFPGRFSGRQFSNSRSEMNVSTLELGDSALYLCASSLEVVGSSYEQYFGPGTRLTVT.

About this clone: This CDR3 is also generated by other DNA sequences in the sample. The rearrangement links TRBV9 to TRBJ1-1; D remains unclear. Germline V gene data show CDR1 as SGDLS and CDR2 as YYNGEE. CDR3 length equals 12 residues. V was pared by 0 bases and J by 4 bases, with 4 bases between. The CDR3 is CASSVEGTEAFF. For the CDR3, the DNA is TGTGCCAGCAGCGTAGAAGGCACTGAAGCTTTCTTT.

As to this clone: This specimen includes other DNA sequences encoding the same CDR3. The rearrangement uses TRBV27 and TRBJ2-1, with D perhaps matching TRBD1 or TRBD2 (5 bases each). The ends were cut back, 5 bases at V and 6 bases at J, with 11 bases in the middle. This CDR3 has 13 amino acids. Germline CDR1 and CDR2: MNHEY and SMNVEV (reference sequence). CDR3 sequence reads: CASSPGTVNEQFF. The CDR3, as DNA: TGTGCCAGCAGTCCCGGGACCGTCAATGAGCAGTTCTTC.

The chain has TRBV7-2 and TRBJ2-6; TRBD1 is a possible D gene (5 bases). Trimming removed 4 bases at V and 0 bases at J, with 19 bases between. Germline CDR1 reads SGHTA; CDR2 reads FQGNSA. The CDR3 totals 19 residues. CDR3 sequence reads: CASSSYRTTLFSGANVLTF. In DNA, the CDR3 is TGTGCCAGCAGCTCTTACAGGACCACTCTTTTCTCTGGGGCCAACGTCCTGACTTTC.

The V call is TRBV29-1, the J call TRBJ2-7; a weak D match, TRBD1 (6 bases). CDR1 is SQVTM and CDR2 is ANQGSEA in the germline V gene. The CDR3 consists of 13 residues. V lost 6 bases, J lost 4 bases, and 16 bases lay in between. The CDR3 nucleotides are TGCAGCGTGGAAACAGGCCAGGGGTACGAGCAGTACTTC. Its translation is CSVETGQGYEQYF.